This passage covers 8 T cell receptor beta chains from one sample sequenced in a study of shared clonotypes between healthy human individuals. Positive CCR7 selection of CD45RO-negative cells yielded the naive CD8 cells, and terminally differentiated effector memory CD45RA+ cells were excluded. The repertoire was sequenced with immunoSEQ multiplex PCR; TCRdb's copy has only in-frame clones and lacks some. The sample includes hundreds of thousands of clones, approximately 96% seen only once; the top ten take about 0.12%. Sequencing was done on a sample of naive CD8+ T cells sorted from blood. These receptors were collected from a woman in her 30s in good health.

This chain uses TRBV5-4 with TRBJ2-5; 7 bases agree with TRBD2. V was clipped by 0 bases and J by 1 base; unmatched bases: 6. The germline V gene encodes CDR1 SGHNT and CDR2 YYREEE (reference sequence). CDR3 length equals 16 residues. In DNA, the CDR3 is TGTGCCAGCAGCTTGGTTTTGACGGGGGGCCAAGAGACCCAGTACTTC. Amino acid sequence: CASSLVLTGGQETQYF.

In its sample, this clone was seen once. The gene calls are TRBV5-4 and TRBJ1-1; D might be TRBD1 (6 bases). Germline values: CDR1 SGHNT, CDR2 YYREEE (reference sequence). The CDR3 is made up of 12 amino acids. With 4 bases removed from V and 7 bases from J, the gap between germline ends came to 11 bases. For the CDR3, the DNA is TGTGCCAGCAGCGCAGGGGTGGGTGAAGCTTTCTTT. This codes for CASSAGVGEAFF.

The chain uses TRBV11-3 and TRBJ1-2, with D uncertain. This CDR3 is built from 16 residues. The germline gives CDR1 SGHNT, CDR2 YENEEA. V lost 5 bases and J 1 base, leaving 17 bases between the germline ends. The DNA for the CDR3 is TGTGCCAGCAGCCCTAGTCAGGCCAGAAATAACTATGGCTACACCTTC. This encodes CASSPSQARNNYGYTF.

The chain is built from TRBV28 and TRBJ1-1; possibly TRBD1 for D (5 bases). The CDR3 contains 14 residues. V gave up 2 bases and J gave up 4 bases, with 11 bases separating them. CDR1 MDHEN and CDR2 SYDVKM come from the germline V gene. The CDR3 sequence is CASSLTRQITEAFF. Written as DNA, the CDR3 is TGTGCCAGCAGTTTAACGCGACAGATCACTGAAGCTTTCTTT. Full variable domain (rest looked up from reference TRBV28 and TRBJ1-1): DVKVTQSSRYLVKRTGEKVFLECVQDMDHENMFWYRQDPGLGLRLIYFSYDVKMKEKGDIPEGYSVSREKKERFSLILESASTNQTSMYLCASSLTRQITEAFFGQGTRLTVV.

This chain uses TRBV19 with TRBJ2-5, with a tentative D call TRBD2 (6 bases). CDR3 length: 17 amino acids. V gave up 5 bases and J gave up 4 bases, with 23 bases separating them. CDR1 and CDR2 (germline): LNHDA, SQIVND (reference sequence). This chain's CDR3 is CASSLVSLEGPPETQYF. CDR3 in DNA: TGTGCCAGTAGTTTAGTTTCGCTGGAGGGTCCCCCAGAGACCCAGTACTTC.

This chain uses TRBV2 with TRBJ2-5, with D possibly TRBD2 on 7 matching bases. V shed 8 bases and J shed 3 bases, with 13 bases lying between them. CDR1 SNHLY and CDR2 FYNNEI come from the germline V gene. The CDR3 runs 13 residues. The CDR3 reads CASQEGGEETQYF. CDR3 coding DNA: TGTGCCAGCCAGGAGGGGGGGGAAGAGACCCAGTACTTC. Together with reference TRBV2 and TRBJ2-5, the CDR3 gives the full variable domain: EPEVTQTPSHQVTQMGQEVILRCVPISNHLYFYWYRQILGQKVEFLVSFYNNEISEKSEIFDDQFSVERPDGSNFTLKIRSTKLEDSAMYFCASQEGGEETQYFGPGTRLLVL.

This chain uses TRBV9 with TRBJ1-2; TRBD1 matches 8 bases. The CDR3 runs to 15 residues. The junction had 13 bases not matched to a gene; V was cut back by 4 bases and J by 8 bases. Per germline, CDR1 SGDLS and CDR2 YYNGEE. The CDR3, as DNA: TGTGCCAGCAGCCCGCGGACAGGGATCGGGCACGGCTACACCTTC. This encodes CASSPRTGIGHGYTF.

This clone was counted only a few times. This chain uses TRBV2 with TRBJ1-1; weak D call: TRBD1 (5 bases). The CDR3 contains 13 residues. CDR1 and CDR2 (germline): SNHLY, FYNNEI. The V end lost 6 bases, the J end lost 5 bases, and 13 bases lay between the germline ends. CDR3 loop: CASRGPRSTEAFF. CDR3 nucleotides: TGTGCCAGCAGGGGGCCGAGGAGTACTGAAGCTTTCTTT.